This T cell receptor (beta chain) originates from a study of T cell changes during pregnancy in multiple sclerosis (dated by TCRdb to between 2018 and 2020). About the study as a whole: The study examined how the T cell repertoire changed over the course of pregnancy in women with multiple sclerosis.

To prepare the library, the immunoSEQ multiplex PCR assay was applied. Imported from immuneACCESS, the table was reduced by TCRdb to in-frame sequences with V and J called. These copies leave out some clones; in studies compared against another copy, an unresolved V gene accounts for under half, and the cause of the remainder is not known. This sample has about 100,000 clones in its table, and about 92% of those were observed once. Roughly 2% of the sample rests with the top ten. Notes on this clone: There is no known antigen for this receptor. The record has no base qualities; no much larger clone is one base away.

The CDR3 runs 17 amino acids, cysteine and phenylalanine included. Solely the CDR3 DNA is kept, with 51 bases framed from the first base. Germline trimming: 7 bases from V, 3 bases from J; junction bases outside gene matches: 10. CDR1 and CDR2, looked up from the germline V gene, are SGHTS and YDEGEE. This receptor was taken from a female donor with multiple sclerosis, enrolled in a pregnancy study. The sample was peripheral blood, taken after pregnancy. The chain joins TRBV5-8 to TRBJ2-1; 13 central bases correspond to TRBD2. DNA sequence: TGTGCCAGCCGGGGGACTAGCGGGACCCTACGCTACAATGAGCAGTTCTTC. This is translated as CASRGTSGTLRYNEQFF.